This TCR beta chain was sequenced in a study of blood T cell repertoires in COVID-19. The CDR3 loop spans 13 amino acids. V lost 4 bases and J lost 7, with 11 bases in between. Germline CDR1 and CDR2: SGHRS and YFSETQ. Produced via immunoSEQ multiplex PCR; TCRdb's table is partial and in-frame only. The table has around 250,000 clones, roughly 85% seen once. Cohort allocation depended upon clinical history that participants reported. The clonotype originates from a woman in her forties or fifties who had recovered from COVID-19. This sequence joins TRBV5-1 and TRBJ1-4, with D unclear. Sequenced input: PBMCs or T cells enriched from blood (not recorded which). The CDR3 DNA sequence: TGCGCCAGCAGCGGGAGCATGACTGAAAAACTGTTTTTT. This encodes CASSGSMTEKLFF.